One and the same sample provided the 23 T cell receptor beta chains below, sequenced in a study of blood T cell repertoires in COVID-19. Repertoires were generated with immunoSEQ multiplex PCR, while TCRdb's copy carries only in-frame clones and drops some. The table includes some 80,000 clones, 90% detected once. The sample comprised peripheral blood. The receptors were sampled from a human donor in a cohort sampled during active COVID-19.

The chain uses TRBV28 and TRBJ2-7; possibly TRBD1 for D (7 bases). V lost 6 bases and J lost 2, with 14 bases in between. Germline lookup yields CDR1 MDHEN and CDR2 SYDVKM. The CDR3 spans 14 residues. Written as DNA, the CDR3 is TGTGCCAGCAGACGTGCGGGACAGACCTACGAGCAGTACTTC. Its translation is CASRRAGQTYEQYF.

The V and J genes are TRBV7-9 and TRBJ2-1, with 11 bases lining up with TRBD2. Looked up from germline, CDR1 is SEHNR and CDR2 is FQNEAQ (reference sequence). V dropped 4 bases and J dropped 1; count of bases not matched to a gene: 6. This CDR3 contains 17 residues. CDR3: CASSSPGLAASYNEQFF. The CDR3 DNA is TGTGCCAGCAGCTCGCCGGGACTAGCGGCTTCCTACAATGAGCAGTTCTTC.

This chain uses TRBV4-1 with TRBJ2-3, with 11 positions matching TRBD1. CDR3 length: 17 amino acids. Per germline, CDR1 MGHRA and CDR2 YSYEKL. With V trimmed by 0 bases and J by 3 bases, 5 bases remained unmatched. Here the CDR3 DNA reads TGCGCCAGCAGCCAAGATTGGGACAGGGGGGAGACAGATACGCAGTATTTT. Its translation: CASSQDWDRGETDTQYF.

The chain is built from TRBV29-1 and TRBJ2-1; no clear D. Trimming stripped 4 bases from V and 2 bases from J, with 12 bases between. The CDR3 runs 14 residues. Germline V gene lookup returns CDR1 SQVTM and CDR2 ANQGSEA. The CDR3 sequence: CSVGPLRPYNEQFF. For the CDR3, the DNA is TGCAGCGTTGGTCCGTTGCGCCCCTACAATGAGCAGTTCTTC.

This clone showed up just a few times. The chain joins TRBV2 to TRBJ1-6; D is unresolved. This CDR3 spans 13 amino acids. CDR1 is SNHLY, CDR2 FYNNEI, per germline. Trimming cost V 6 bases and J 0 bases, with 3 bases left between them. CDR3 region: CASRASYNSPLHF. CDR3 DNA: TGTGCCAGCAGGGCCTCCTATAATTCACCCCTCCACTTT.

The chain is built from TRBV7-9 and TRBJ1-5, with TRBD1 identical over 11 bases. This CDR3 has 16 amino acids. Unmatched junction bases numbered 1, after V lost 1 base and J lost 2 bases. The germline gives CDR1 SEHNR, CDR2 FQNEAQ (reference sequence). The CDR3 reads CASSLGTGGGNQPQHF. The DNA of the CDR3 is TGTGCCAGCAGCTTAGGGACAGGGGGCGGCAATCAGCCCCAGCATTTT. Based on the CDR3 plus reference TRBV7-9 and TRBJ1-5, the full variable domain is DTGVSQNPRHKITKRGQNVTFRCDPISEHNRLYWYRQTLGQGPEFLTYFQNEAQLEKSRLLSDRFSAERPKGSFSTLEIQRTEQGDSAMYLCASSLGTGGGNQPQHFGDGTRLSIL.

Here the CDR3 DNA reads TGTGCCAGCAGCGTAGCACAGGGAGAAGGGGAAAAACTGTTTTTT. This encodes CASSVAQGEGEKLFF. The genes are TRBV9 and TRBJ1-4, with TRBD1 as a possible D gene (6 bases). V lost 0 bases to trimming and J lost 8 bases, with 14 bases between them. Germline values: CDR1 SGDLS, CDR2 YYNGEE. The CDR3 consists of 15 residues.

The chain uses TRBV3-1 (or the pseudogene TRBV3-2) and TRBJ2-7; 8 bases fit TRBD1. V lost 2 bases, J lost 2 bases, and 2 bases stayed unmatched. Germline V CDR1 and CDR2: LGHDT, YNNKEL (reference sequence). There are 14 residues in the CDR3. The CDR3 loop reads CASSQWGQAYEQYF. The CDR3 bases are TGTGCCAGCAGCCAATGGGGACAGGCCTACGAGCAGTACTTC.

The chain uses TRBV7-9 and TRBJ2-7, with 12 bases aligning to TRBD1. This CDR3 region has 15 residues. V was clipped by 4 bases and J by 5 bases; unmatched bases: 6. The germline gives CDR1 SEHNR, CDR2 FQNEAQ (reference sequence). CDR3 coding DNA: TGTGCCAGCAGCTCGGGACAGGGGGCCAGGGACGAGCAGTACTTC. Its translation: CASSSGQGARDEQYF.

The chain has TRBV4-2 and TRBJ2-5; 8 positions match TRBD2. V was pared by 3 bases and J by 4 bases, with 10 bases of the junction left unmatched. The CDR3 extends over 16 amino acids. Germline CDR1 and CDR2: LGHNA and YNFKEQ. The DNA of the CDR3 is TGTGCCAGCAGCCAGGCGGGGGGCCCCGGGGTAGAGACCCAGTACTTC. It translates to CASSQAGGPGVETQYF.

The CDR3 DNA sequence: TGCGCCAGCAGCCAGAGACAGGGGGGACTGCGAGAGACCCAGTACTTC. Encoded protein: CASSQRQGGLRETQYF. This sequence joins TRBV4-3 and TRBJ2-5, with 9 bases that match TRBD1. The CDR3 runs 16 residues. Germline V gene lookup returns CDR1 LGHNA and CDR2 YSLEER. V lost 3 bases and J lost 4; bases outside the gene matches: 9.

The chain carries TRBV6-5 and TRBJ1-3, with a possible D match to TRBD1 (5 bases). The CDR3 sequence is 16 residues long. The V end lost 0 bases, the J end lost 2 bases, and 11 bases lay between the germline ends. Looked up from germline, CDR1 is MNHEY and CDR2 is SVGAGI. The CDR3: CASSYSDTGPGNTIYF. The CDR3 region has the DNA TGTGCCAGCAGTTACTCGGACACGGGCCCTGGAAACACCATATATTTT.

The CDR3 reads CASREGSKKGTQYF. The CDR3 nucleotides read TGTGCCAGCAGGGAGGGGTCGAAAAAGGGGACCCAGTACTTC. V gene TRBV6-5 combines with J gene TRBJ2-5; D might be TRBD2 (6 bases). V was shortened by 6 bases and J by 7 bases, with 18 bases between the two germline ends. This CDR3 contains 14 residues. Germline CDR1 MNHEY, CDR2 SVGAGI.

The chain recombines TRBV28 with TRBJ1-1; 9 bases are a match to TRBD1. Germline V gene data show CDR1 as MDHEN and CDR2 as SYDVKM. The CDR3 length is 13 residues. The V segment lost 6 bases and the J segment 10 bases; nucleotides outside the gene matches: 9. The CDR3 protein is CASSRTGGAIAFF. DNA of the CDR3: TGTGCCAGCAGCCGCACAGGGGGCGCGATAGCTTTCTTT.

As for this clone: This same CDR3 is encoded by further DNA sequences in the sample. The chain combines TRBV9 with TRBJ1-3, with a possible D match to TRBD1 (5 bases). There are 15 residues in the CDR3. Germline V gene lookup returns CDR1 SGDLS and CDR2 YYNGEE. With 2 bases removed from V and 0 bases from J, the gap between germline ends came to 9 bases. DNA for the CDR3: TGTGCCAGCAGCGTCGGGGGAGTCTCTGGAAACACCATATATTTT. Encoded protein: CASSVGGVSGNTIYF.

This clone was counted a single time. V and J are TRBV5-1 and TRBJ2-3; no definite D call. The CDR3 is 16 amino acids. The V end lost 0 bases, the J end lost 2 bases, and 13 bases lay between the germline ends. Germline V gene data show CDR1 as SGHRS and CDR2 as YFSETQ. CDR3 sequence: CASSLAVVGPTDTQYF. CDR3 coding DNA: TGCGCCAGCAGCTTGGCTGTAGTGGGCCCCACAGATACGCAGTATTTT.

The rearrangement joins TRBV15 to TRBJ1-5; D is possibly TRBD1 (6 bases). The ends were cut back, 5 bases at V and 4 bases at J, with 15 bases in the middle. The CDR3 contains 15 residues. CDR1 is LNHNV, CDR2 YYDKDF, per germline (reference sequence). The CDR3 loop reads CATSGGQGPNQPQHF. CDR3 nucleotide sequence: TGTGCCACCAGCGGCGGGCAGGGGCCTAATCAGCCCCAGCATTTT.

This clone was recorded once. J is TRBJ1-5 and V is TRBV28; D may be TRBD1 (5 bases). The CDR3 has 15 amino acids. The germline V gene has CDR1 MDHEN and CDR2 SYDVKM. V lost 6 bases to trimming and J lost 0 bases, with 12 bases between them. CDR3: CASSTGHFSNQPQHF. CDR3 DNA: TGTGCCAGCAGCACCGGACACTTTAGCAATCAGCCCCAGCATTTT.

The V call is TRBV29-1, the J call TRBJ2-1, with 8 bases identical to TRBD2. The CDR3 has 13 amino acids. Germline trimming cut 0 bases from V and 13 bases from J; bases unmatched to any gene: 8. Germline V lookup: CDR1 SQVTM, CDR2 ANQGSEA. CDR3 residues: CSVEETGTRVQFF. Written as DNA, the CDR3 is TGCAGCGTTGAAGAAACCGGGACTAGGGTTCAGTTCTTC.

The chain combines TRBV7-9 with TRBJ1-1, with 7 bases matching TRBD1. In germline, CDR1 is SEHNR, CDR2 FQNEAQ (reference sequence). V gave up 3 bases and J gave up 1 base; unmatched junction bases: 5. This CDR3 is 15 amino acids long. The chain's CDR3 is CASSLSGTENTEAFF. In nucleotides, the CDR3 is TGTGCCAGCAGCTTGTCCGGGACAGAGAACACTGAAGCTTTCTTT.

The chain uses TRBV27 and TRBJ2-5; 9 positions match TRBD2. With 7 bases clipped from V and 5 bases from J, the junction kept 11 bases outside the gene matches. This CDR3 comprises 15 residues. Germline assignment: CDR1 MNHEY and CDR2 SMNVEV (reference sequence). The CDR3 sequence: CASMSWSSGTETQYF. The CDR3 DNA reads TGTGCCAGCATGTCTTGGTCTAGCGGGACGGAGACCCAGTACTTC.

This clone was seen only once. The chain has TRBV30 and TRBJ1-2; 12 bases agree with TRBD1. This CDR3 has 17 amino acids. Germline trimming cut 5 bases from V and 4 bases from J; bases unmatched to any gene: 14. The V gene's germline CDR1 is GTSNPN and CDR2 SVGIG (reference sequence). CDR3 protein: CAWDLTGTGGAGYGYTF. The CDR3 DNA follows: TGTGCCTGGGACCTCACCGGGACAGGGGGCGCCGGCTATGGCTACACCTTC.

The chain joins TRBV11-2 to TRBJ2-7; TRBD2 agrees at 8 bases. J lost 0 bases, V lost 5 bases, and 9 bases had no gene match. This CDR3 has 16 amino acids. Germline values: CDR1 SGHAT, CDR2 FQNNGV. CDR3 sequence reads: CASSRIAGTNSYEQYF. In DNA, the CDR3 is TGTGCCAGCAGCCGGATAGCGGGAACTAACTCCTACGAGCAGTACTTC. Filled out from reference TRBV11-2 and TRBJ2-7, the complete variable domain reads EAGVAQSPRYKIIEKRQSVAFWCNPISGHATLYWYQQILGQGPKLLIQFQNNGVVDDSQLPKDRFSAERLKGVDSTLKIQPAKLEDSAVYLCASSRIAGTNSYEQYFGPGTRLTVT.